This note documents a single TCR beta chain sequence. This entry is derived from a study of blood T cell repertoires in COVID-19. Profiling relied on immunoSEQ multiplex PCR, and the TCRdb table lists in-frame clones only, not all of them. The data show 35,000 to 45,000 clones, approximately 90% seen once. Germline assignment: CDR1 KGHSH and CDR2 LQKENI. V lost 3 bases and J lost 5, with 17 bases in between. The CDR3 length is 15 residues. Sequencing was performed on peripheral blood. This rearrangement joins TRBV18 to TRBJ2-7; possibly TRBD2 for D (5 bases). This TCR was sampled from a man aged 45-65 years with COVID-19, enrolled during active disease. As DNA, the CDR3 is TGTGCCAGCTCACCGAAGATACTAGTTACCCACGAGCAGTACTTC. Residues: CASSPKILVTHEQYF.